Listed below are T cell receptor beta chains from one sample, sequenced in a study of blood T cell repertoires in COVID-19. Measured with immunoSEQ multiplex PCR; TCRdb has only the in-frame clones, and not every one. The repertoire includes 55,000 to 80,000 clones, around 80% of them detected once, and more than 5% sits in the top ten. Source material: peripheral blood. The receptor set was obtained from a human donor in a cohort sampled during active COVID-19. The CDR3 runs from the conserved cysteine through the conserved F or W. The D gene is left open where the match is weak. Rows give clone size only sometimes, using once, few, many, or a class for an expanded clone.

abundance: few
j_gene: TRBJ1-1
v_gene: TRBV9
d_gene: TRBD1
CDR3nt: TGTGCCAGCGCCCCGACAGGGGGCACTGAAGCTTTCTTT
CDR3aa: CASAPTGGTEAFF

abundance: NA
j_gene: TRBJ2-7
v_gene: TRBV10-2
d_gene: TRBD1
CDR3nt: TGCGCCAGCAGTGGAGGGGGCCAAAACGAGCAGTACTTC
CDR3aa: CASSGGGQNEQYF

abundance: NA
j_gene: TRBJ2-5
v_gene: TRBV4-2
d_gene: TRBD2
CDR3nt: TGTGCCAGCAGCCGCGGACTAGCGGAAGAGACCCAGTACTTC
CDR3aa: CASSRGLAEETQYF

abundance: NA
j_gene: TRBJ2-3
v_gene: TRBV6-5
d_gene: NA
CDR3nt: TGTGCCAGCTACAGTCTAGATACGCAGTATTTT
CDR3aa: CASYSLDTQYF

abundance: few
j_gene: TRBJ2-1
v_gene: TRBV9
d_gene: TRBD1
CDR3nt: TGTGCCAGCAGCGGGGGACAGACCTACAATGAGCAGTTCTTC
CDR3aa: CASSGGQTYNEQFF

abundance: once
j_gene: TRBJ2-3
v_gene: TRBV2
d_gene: NA
CDR3nt: TGTGCCAGCAGTGACGGTGGGCCACAGTATTTT
CDR3aa: CASSDGGPQYF

abundance: NA
j_gene: TRBJ1-2
v_gene: TRBV7-8
d_gene: TRBD1
CDR3nt: TGTGCCAGCAGCCCGCCCGGGACAGGGGTCTACACCTTC
CDR3aa: CASSPPGTGVYTF

abundance: NA
j_gene: TRBJ2-7
v_gene: TRBV5-4
d_gene: NA
CDR3nt: TGTGCCAGCAGCCCCGGGATTCGGGGGTCAACCTACGAGCAGTACTTC
CDR3aa: CASSPGIRGSTYEQYF

abundance: once
j_gene: TRBJ2-1
v_gene: TRBV2
d_gene: TRBD2
CDR3nt: TGTGCCAGCAGCCAGACTAGCGGGGGGCCTGGGCAGTTCTTC
CDR3aa: CASSQTSGGPGQFF

abundance: few
j_gene: TRBJ1-2
v_gene: TRBV6-6
d_gene: TRBD1
CDR3nt: TGTGCCAGCAGTTACGGGGGACAGCACGAGGGCTACACCTTC
CDR3aa: CASSYGGQHEGYTF

abundance: NA
j_gene: TRBJ1-5
v_gene: TRBV14
d_gene: NA
CDR3nt: TGTGCCAGCAGCCAAGATTCGAGACAGATTAATCAGCCCCAGCATTTT
CDR3aa: CASSQDSRQINQPQHF

abundance: once
j_gene: TRBJ2-1
v_gene: TRBV12-3/TRBV12-4
d_gene: TRBD1
CDR3nt: TGTGCCAGCAGCCTAACCGGGACAGGGAGTTTCTTC
CDR3aa: CASSLTGTGSFF

abundance: few
j_gene: TRBJ1-1
v_gene: TRBV10-3
d_gene: TRBD1
CDR3nt: TGTGCCATCAGACGCACAGGGGCAAGTGAAGCTTTCTTT
CDR3aa: CAIRRTGASEAFF

abundance: NA
j_gene: TRBJ2-7
v_gene: TRBV5-1
d_gene: TRBD2
CDR3nt: TGCGCCAGCAGCCTCGGACTAGCGGGAAAGTACGAGCAGTACTTC
CDR3aa: CASSLGLAGKYEQYF

abundance: NA
j_gene: TRBJ1-2
v_gene: TRBV5-1
d_gene: NA
CDR3nt: TGCGCCAGCAGCTTGGGAGACAGGAACTATGGCTACACCTTC
CDR3aa: CASSLGDRNYGYTF

abundance: NA
j_gene: TRBJ1-2
v_gene: TRBV5-1
d_gene: TRBD1
CDR3nt: TGCGCCAGCAGCCAGGACAGGCAAAGCGATGGCTACACCTTC
CDR3aa: CASSQDRQSDGYTF